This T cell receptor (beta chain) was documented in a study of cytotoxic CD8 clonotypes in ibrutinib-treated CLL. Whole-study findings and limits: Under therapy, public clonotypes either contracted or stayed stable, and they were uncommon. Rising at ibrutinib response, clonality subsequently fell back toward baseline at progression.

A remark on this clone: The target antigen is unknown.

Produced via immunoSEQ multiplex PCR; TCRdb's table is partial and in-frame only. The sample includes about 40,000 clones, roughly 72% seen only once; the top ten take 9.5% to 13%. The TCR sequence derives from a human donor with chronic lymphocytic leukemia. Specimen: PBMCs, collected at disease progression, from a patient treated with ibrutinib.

DNA of the CDR3: TGTGCCAGCAGCGTAACGACCCTAGCGGGGGGTCGCAATGAGCAGTTCTTC. Amino acid sequence: CASSVTTLAGGRNEQFF. The chain recombines TRBV9 with TRBJ2-1; 11 bases fit TRBD2. From germline, CDR1 is SGDLS and CDR2 YYNGEE. V lost 1 base and J lost 6; bases outside the gene matches: 9. This CDR3 contains 17 residues.